This T cell receptor beta chain stems from a study of cytomegalovirus exposure and HLA in healthy donors. Details on this clone: Antigen: not known.

Trimming removed 2 bases at V and 7 bases at J, with 15 bases between. The CDR3 extends over 15 amino acids. Germline V CDR1 and CDR2: SGHDN, FVKESK. With 60 Vbeta and 13 Jbeta primers, the PCR was carried out. Authors' analysis steps: In a later analysis, the count reached roughly 80 million unique TCR beta chains, with around 10 million shared. The method was immunoSEQ multiplex PCR; TCRdb's version includes in-frame clones alone and lacks a portion of them. That table is the source of V, J and clone size, and D and trimming were worked out from the DNA. The top ten clones hold roughly 2.1% of a sample with 90,000 to 120,000 clones, roughly three quarters of them seen once. Findings and limits, study-wide: Excluded were some V segments that proved indistinguishable, including TRBV6-2 and TRBV6-3. An observed cluster of highly shared sequence variants was recorded as a likely sequencing artifact. About 87% or about 30% of the time was how often most TCR beta V segments were productive, according to an earlier analysis.

Sample: PBMCs. This chain uses TRBV14 with TRBJ2-1; weak D call: TRBD2 (7 bases). The TCR was taken from a man between 18 and 35 years old in good health and CMV-seronegative. CDR3 sequence reads: CASSQSAGAGNEQFF. In DNA, the CDR3 is TGTGCCAGCAGCCAATCGGCGGGGGCAGGGAATGAGCAGTTCTTC.